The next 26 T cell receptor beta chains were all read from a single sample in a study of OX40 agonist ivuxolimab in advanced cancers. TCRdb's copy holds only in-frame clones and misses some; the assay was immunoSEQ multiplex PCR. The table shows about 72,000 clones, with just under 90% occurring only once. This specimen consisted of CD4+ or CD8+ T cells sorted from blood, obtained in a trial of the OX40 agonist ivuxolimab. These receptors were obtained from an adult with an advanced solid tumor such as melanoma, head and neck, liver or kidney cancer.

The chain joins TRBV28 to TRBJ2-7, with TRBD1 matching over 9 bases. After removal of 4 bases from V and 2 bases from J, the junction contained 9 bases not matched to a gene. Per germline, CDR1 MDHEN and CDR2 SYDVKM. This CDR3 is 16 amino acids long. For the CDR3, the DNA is TGTGCCAGCAGTTCTCCCCCCGGACAGGGGACCTACGAGCAGTACTTC. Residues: CASSSPPGQGTYEQYF. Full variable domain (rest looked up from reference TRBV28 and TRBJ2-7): DVKVTQSSRYLVKRTGEKVFLECVQDMDHENMFWYRQDPGLGLRLIYFSYDVKMKEKGDIPEGYSVSREKKERFSLILESASTNQTSMYLCASSSPPGQGTYEQYFGPGTRLTVT.

In nucleotides, the CDR3 is TGTGCCAGCAGAAACGGACTAGAACAGTTCTTC. Translation gives CASRNGLEQFF. This chain joins TRBV6-5 and TRBJ2-1; 7 nucleotides agree with TRBD2. The junction had 6 bases not matched to a gene; V was cut back by 6 bases and J by 13 bases. Germline V gene data show CDR1 as MNHEY and CDR2 as SVGAGI. The CDR3 sequence is 11 residues long.

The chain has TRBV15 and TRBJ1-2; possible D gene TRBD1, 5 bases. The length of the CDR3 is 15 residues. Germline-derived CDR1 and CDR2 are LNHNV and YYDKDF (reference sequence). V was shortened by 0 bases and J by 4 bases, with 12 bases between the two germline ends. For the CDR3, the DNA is TGTGCCACCAGCAGAGAGCAACAGGTGGGCTATGGCTACACCTTC. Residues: CATSREQQVGYGYTF.

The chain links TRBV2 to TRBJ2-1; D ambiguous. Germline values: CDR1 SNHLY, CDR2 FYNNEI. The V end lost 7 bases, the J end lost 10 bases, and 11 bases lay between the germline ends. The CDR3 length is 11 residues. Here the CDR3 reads CASTRLVEQFF. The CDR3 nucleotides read TGTGCCAGCACCCGGTTGGTCGAGCAGTTCTTC.

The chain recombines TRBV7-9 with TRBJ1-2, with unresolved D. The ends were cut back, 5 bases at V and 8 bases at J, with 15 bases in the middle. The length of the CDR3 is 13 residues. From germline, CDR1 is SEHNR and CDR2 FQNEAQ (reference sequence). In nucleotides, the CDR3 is TGTGCCAGCAGCCTAATGGCGGGAGGCGGCTACACCTTC. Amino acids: CASSLMAGGGYTF.

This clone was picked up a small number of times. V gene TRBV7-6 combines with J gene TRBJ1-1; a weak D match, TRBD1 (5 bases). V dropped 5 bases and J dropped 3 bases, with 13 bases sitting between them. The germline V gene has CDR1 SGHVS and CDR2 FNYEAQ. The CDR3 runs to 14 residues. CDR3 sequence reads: CASSMGTGDTEAFF. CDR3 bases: TGTGCCAGCAGCATGGGTACGGGGGACACTGAAGCTTTCTTT.

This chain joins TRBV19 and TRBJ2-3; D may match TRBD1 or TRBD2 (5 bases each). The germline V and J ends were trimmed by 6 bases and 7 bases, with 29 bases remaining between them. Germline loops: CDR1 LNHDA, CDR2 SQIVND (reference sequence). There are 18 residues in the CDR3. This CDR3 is CASSVLARASSAAYTQYF. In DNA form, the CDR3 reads TGTGCCAGTAGCGTGCTGGCCAGGGCGTCATCAGCGGCATATACGCAGTATTTT.

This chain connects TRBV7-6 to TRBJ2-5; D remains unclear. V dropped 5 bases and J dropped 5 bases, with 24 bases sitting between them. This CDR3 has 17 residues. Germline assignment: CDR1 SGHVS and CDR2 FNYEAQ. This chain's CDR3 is CASSPRTYAGSGETQYF. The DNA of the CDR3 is TGTGCCAGCAGCCCGCGAACCTACGCTGGGTCTGGGGAGACCCAGTACTTC. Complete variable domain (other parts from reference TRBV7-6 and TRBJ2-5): GAGVSQSPRYKVTKRGQDVALRCDPISGHVSLYWYRQALGQGPEFLTYFNYEAQQDKSGLPNDRFSAERPEGSISTLTIQRTEQRDSAMYRCASSPRTYAGSGETQYFGPGTRLLVL.

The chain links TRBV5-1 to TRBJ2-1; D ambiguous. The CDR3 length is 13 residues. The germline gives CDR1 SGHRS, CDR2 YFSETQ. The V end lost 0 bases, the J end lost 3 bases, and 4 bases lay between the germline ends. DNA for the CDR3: TGCGCCAGCAGCTTGGGACACTACAATGAGCAGTTCTTC. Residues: CASSLGHYNEQFF.

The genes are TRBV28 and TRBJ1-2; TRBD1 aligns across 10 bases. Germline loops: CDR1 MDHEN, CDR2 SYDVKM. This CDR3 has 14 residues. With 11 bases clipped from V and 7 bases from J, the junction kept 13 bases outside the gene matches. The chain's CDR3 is CAAGRGQGWSGYTF. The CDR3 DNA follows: TGTGCCGCCGGGAGGGGACAGGGGTGGTCTGGCTACACCTTC.

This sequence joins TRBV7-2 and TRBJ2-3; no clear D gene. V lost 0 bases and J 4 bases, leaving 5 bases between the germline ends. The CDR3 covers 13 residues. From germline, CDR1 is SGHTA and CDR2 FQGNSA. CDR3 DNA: TGTGCCAGCAGCTTAGCGGGCTCAGATACGCAGTATTTT. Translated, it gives CASSLAGSDTQYF.

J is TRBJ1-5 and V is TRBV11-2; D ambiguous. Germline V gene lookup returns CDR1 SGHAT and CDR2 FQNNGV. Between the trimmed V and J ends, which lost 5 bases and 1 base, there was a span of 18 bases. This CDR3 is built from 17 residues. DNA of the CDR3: TGTGCCAGCAGCGAAGGAAGGGCCCCGGGGAGCAATCAGCCCCAGCATTTT. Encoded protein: CASSEGRAPGSNQPQHF.

This CDR3 reads CASSPTGENTEAFF. For the CDR3, the DNA is TGCGCCAGCAGCCCGACAGGGGAGAACACTGAAGCTTTCTTT. This rearrangement joins TRBV5-1 to TRBJ1-1, with 8 positions matching TRBD1. CDR3 length: 14 residues. Germline-derived CDR1 and CDR2 are SGHRS and YFSETQ. After removal of 4 bases from V and 1 base from J, the junction contained 3 bases not matched to a gene.

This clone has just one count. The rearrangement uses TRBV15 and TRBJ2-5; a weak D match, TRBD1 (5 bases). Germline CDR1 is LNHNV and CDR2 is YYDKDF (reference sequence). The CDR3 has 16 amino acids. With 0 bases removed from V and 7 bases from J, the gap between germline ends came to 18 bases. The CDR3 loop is CATSRDEGHFMLTQYF. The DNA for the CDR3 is TGTGCCACCAGCAGAGATGAAGGACACTTCATGCTGACCCAGTACTTC.

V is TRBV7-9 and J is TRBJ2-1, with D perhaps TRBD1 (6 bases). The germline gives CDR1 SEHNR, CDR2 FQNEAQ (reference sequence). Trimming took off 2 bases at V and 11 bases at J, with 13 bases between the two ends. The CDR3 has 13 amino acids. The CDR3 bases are TGTGCCAGCAGCTTATCTAGGGGGACGAAGCAGTTCTTC. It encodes CASSLSRGTKQFF. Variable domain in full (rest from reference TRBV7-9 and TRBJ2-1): DTGVSQNPRHKITKRGQNVTFRCDPISEHNRLYWYRQTLGQGPEFLTYFQNEAQLEKSRLLSDRFSAERPKGSFSTLEIQRTEQGDSAMYLCASSLSRGTKQFFGPGTRLTVL.

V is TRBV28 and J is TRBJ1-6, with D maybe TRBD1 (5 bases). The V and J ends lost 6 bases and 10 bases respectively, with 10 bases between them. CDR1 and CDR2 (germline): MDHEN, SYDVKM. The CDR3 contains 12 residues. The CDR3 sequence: CASRRQISPLHF. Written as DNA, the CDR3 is TGTGCCAGCAGAAGACAGATCTCACCCCTCCACTTT.

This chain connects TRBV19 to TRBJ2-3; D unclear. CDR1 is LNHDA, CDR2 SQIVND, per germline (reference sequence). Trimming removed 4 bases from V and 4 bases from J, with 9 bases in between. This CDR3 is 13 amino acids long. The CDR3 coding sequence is TGTGCCAGTAGTACACCGGGCGCAGATACGCAGTATTTT. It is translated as CASSTPGADTQYF.

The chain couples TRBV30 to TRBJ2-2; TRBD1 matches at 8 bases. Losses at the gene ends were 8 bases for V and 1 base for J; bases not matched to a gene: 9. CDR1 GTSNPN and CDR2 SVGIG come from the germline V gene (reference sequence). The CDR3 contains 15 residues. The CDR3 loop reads CAVLQGVLNTGELFF. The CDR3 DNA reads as TGTGCCGTATTACAGGGGGTGCTGAACACCGGGGAGCTGTTTTTT.

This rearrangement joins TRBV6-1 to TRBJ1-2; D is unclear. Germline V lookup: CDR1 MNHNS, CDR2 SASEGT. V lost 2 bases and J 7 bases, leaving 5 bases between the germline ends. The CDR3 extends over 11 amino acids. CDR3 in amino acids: CASSEKSGYTF. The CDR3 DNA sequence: TGTGCCAGCAGTGAAAAATCTGGCTACACCTTC.

The CDR3 region has the DNA TGTGCCAGCAGCGTCACAGGGGCAAACACTGAAGCTTTCTTT. It encodes CASSVTGANTEAFF. This rearrangement joins TRBV9 to TRBJ1-1, with 7 bases that match TRBD1. The CDR3 sequence is 14 residues long. V trimming: 2 bases; J trimming: 2 bases; junction bases outside the gene matches: 3. Germline V CDR1 and CDR2: SGDLS, YYNGEE.

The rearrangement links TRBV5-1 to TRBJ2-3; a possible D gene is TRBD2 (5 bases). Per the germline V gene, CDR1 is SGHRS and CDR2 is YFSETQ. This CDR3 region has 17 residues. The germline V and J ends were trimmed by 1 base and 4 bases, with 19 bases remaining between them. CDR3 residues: CASSLSPADLLADTQYF. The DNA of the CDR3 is TGCGCCAGCAGCTTGAGCCCAGCGGACCTTCTTGCAGATACGCAGTATTTT. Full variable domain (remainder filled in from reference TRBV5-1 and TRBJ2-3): KAGVTQTPRYLIKTRGQQVTLSCSPISGHRSVSWYQQTPGQGLQFLFEYFSETQRNKGNFPGRFSGRQFSNSRSEMNVSTLELGDSALYLCASSLSPADLLADTQYFGPGTRLTVL.

The chain's CDR3 is CASSIRWGHQPQHF. The CDR3 nucleotides read TGTGCCAGTAGTATACGGTGGGGTCATCAGCCCCAGCATTTT. The chain combines TRBV19 with TRBJ1-5, with D hard to call. Trimming shortened V by 2 bases and J by 5 bases, and 10 bases separated the two germline ends. The CDR3 is made up of 14 amino acids. CDR1 is LNHDA, CDR2 SQIVND, per germline (reference sequence).

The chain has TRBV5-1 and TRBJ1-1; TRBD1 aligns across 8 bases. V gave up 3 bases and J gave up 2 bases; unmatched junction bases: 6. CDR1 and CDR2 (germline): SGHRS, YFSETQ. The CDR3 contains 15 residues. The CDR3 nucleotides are TGCGCCAGCAGCTCGAACAGGGGGACCAACACTGAAGCTTTCTTT. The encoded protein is CASSSNRGTNTEAFF.

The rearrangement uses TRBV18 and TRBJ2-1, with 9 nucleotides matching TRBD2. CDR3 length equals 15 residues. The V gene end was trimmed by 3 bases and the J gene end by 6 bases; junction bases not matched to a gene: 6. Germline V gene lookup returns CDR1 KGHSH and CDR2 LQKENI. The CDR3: CASSPRTSVFNEQFF. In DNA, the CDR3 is TGTGCCAGCTCACCCCGGACTAGCGTCTTCAATGAGCAGTTCTTC.

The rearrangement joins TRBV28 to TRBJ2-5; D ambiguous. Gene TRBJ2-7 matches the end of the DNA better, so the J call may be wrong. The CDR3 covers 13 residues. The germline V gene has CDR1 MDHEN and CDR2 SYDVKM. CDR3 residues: CATYRYSDYEQYF. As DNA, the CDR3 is TGTGCCACCTACCGATACTCGGACTACGAGCAGTACTTC.

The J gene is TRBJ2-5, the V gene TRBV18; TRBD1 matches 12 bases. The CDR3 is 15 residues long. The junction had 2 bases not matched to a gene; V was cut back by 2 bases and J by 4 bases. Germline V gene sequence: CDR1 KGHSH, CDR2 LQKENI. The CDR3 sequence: CASSPGDRGRETQYF. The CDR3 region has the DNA TGTGCCAGCTCACCAGGGGACAGGGGGCGAGAGACCCAGTACTTC.